This is a list of T cell receptor beta chains from one sample in a study of vaccination and CD4 T cells after COVID-19. TCRdb itself ran the PCR reads through MiXCR, one entry per CDR3 protein. The sample carries 13,000 to 15,000 distinct CDR3 sequences, under 55% recorded once. Antigens of these TCRs are unknown. The sample was CD4+ T cells from blood, cultured in vitro. The receptors were gathered from a human donor who had recovered from COVID-19. CDR3s include the opening cysteine and the closing phenylalanine or tryptophan. The D gene is left open where the match is weak. The listing skips clone size in some rows; elsewhere it reads once, few, many or a size class.

V gene	clone size	D gene	J gene	CDR3 DNA	CDR3 protein
TRBV30	NA	NA	TRBJ1-2	TGTGCCTGGAGTAGGGGGTTGGGAGGCTACACCTTC	CAWSRGLGGYTF
TRBV20-1	NA	NA	TRBJ1-3	TGCAGTGCTAGCTACCAGGGACGTGGAAACACCATATATTTT	CSASYQGRGNTIYF
TRBV12-3/TRBV12-4	NA	NA	TRBJ2-7	TGTGCCAGCAGGTCTAGCGTGGGGCAGCAGTACTTC	CASRSSVGQQYF
TRBV24-1	NA	TRBD2	TRBJ2-5	TGTGCCACCAGTGACGCACGGGGGGGGGAGACCCAGTACTTC	CATSDARGGETQYF
TRBV15	NA	NA	TRBJ2-6	TGTGCCACCAGCAGGAGAGGGGGGGGGGCTGGGGCCAACGTCCTGACTTTC	CATSRRGGGAGANVLTF
TRBV10-1	few	NA	TRBJ1-2	TGCGCCAGCAGTGAGTCGGGGGCAGGGGCCGGTGGCTACACCTTC	CASSESGAGAGGYTF
TRBV7-7	NA	TRBD2	TRBJ2-3	TGTGCTAGCAGCTTAGGGACTAGTGGCACAGATACGCAGTATTTT	CASSLGTSGTDTQYF
TRBV6-1	medium-sized	TRBD2	TRBJ2-1	TGTGCCAGCAGTGAATCGGCGGGGGGGCTATACAATGAGCAGTTCTTC	CASSESAGGLYNEQFF
TRBV10-1	few	NA	TRBJ2-5	TGCGCCAGCAGTGAGTCGACGGGGGAAAGGCAAGAGACCCAGTACTTC	CASSESTGERQETQYF
TRBV7-2	NA	NA	TRBJ1-6	TGTGCCAGCAGCCCCAACACCGGTAATTCACCCCTCCACTTT	CASSPNTGNSPLHF
TRBV18	NA	NA	TRBJ2-3	TGTGCCAGCTCACCAAGGGGGTTGGCGGGCGGCACAGATACGCAGTATTTT	CASSPRGLAGGTDTQYF
TRBV6-1	few	NA	TRBJ1-5	TGTGCCAGCAGTCGTACAGCGCCCTATAGCAATCAGCCCCAGCATTTT	CASSRTAPYSNQPQHF
TRBV5-1	few	TRBD1	TRBJ1-5	TGCGCCAGCGCTCCGGACAGGGCGAATCAGCCCCAGCATTTT	CASAPDRANQPQHF
TRBV19	NA	NA	TRBJ1-5	TGTGCCAGTAGTATAGGGACAGTTTATAGCAATCAGCCCCAGCATTTT	CASSIGTVYSNQPQHF
TRBV5-1	NA	NA	TRBJ2-2	TGCGCCAGCAGCTTCCCTGGGGGGAACACCGGGGAGCTGTTTTTT	CASSFPGGNTGELFF
TRBV12-3/TRBV12-4	NA	NA	TRBJ2-5	TGTGCCACCCCCGTGGGGGATCCCGAGACCCAGTACTTC	CATPVGDPETQYF
TRBV5-8	few	NA	TRBJ1-6	TGTGCCAGCAGCCCGACAGGCGCAAATTCACCCCTCCACTTT	CASSPTGANSPLHF
TRBV20-1	NA	NA	TRBJ2-7	TGCAGTGCTAGACAGGGGTGGGAGCAGTACTTC	CSARQGWEQYF
TRBV5-8	NA	NA	TRBJ2-1	TGTGCCAGCAGCAGGGGGACGGACTACAATGAGCAGTTCTTC	CASSRGTDYNEQFF
TRBV10-2	NA	NA	TRBJ2-1	TGCGCCAGCCACTCCGGGAGAGCCTCCTACAATGAGCAGTTCTTC	CASHSGRASYNEQFF
TRBV20-1	few	NA	TRBJ1-2	TGCAGTGCTAGAGTACCAGCAAACTATGGCTACACCTTC	CSARVPANYGYTF
TRBV20-1	NA	TRBD1	TRBJ2-7	TGCAGTGCGGCAGGGGGATCCTACGAGCAGTACTTC	CSAAGGSYEQYF
TRBV15	NA	TRBD2	TRBJ2-7	TGTGCCACCAGCAGAGAATCAGTAACAGAGATTAGCGGGGGGCTCATTTACGAGCAGTACTTC	CATSRESVTEISGGLIYEQYF
TRBV11-2	NA	NA	TRBJ1-1	TGTGCCAGCAGCCCCGAGGGGGGCAGATTAAAAGCTTTCTTT	CASSPEGGRLKAFF
TRBV2	NA	TRBD1	TRBJ2-7	TGTGCCAGCAGTATAGACAGGGCACCTTCCTACGAGCAGTACTTC	CASSIDRAPSYEQYF
TRBV7-2	few	NA	TRBJ2-5	TGTGCCAGCAGCTTTGGCCTGTCCCCGCAAGAGACCCAGTACTTC	CASSFGLSPQETQYF
TRBV7-9	NA	TRBD1	TRBJ2-2	TGTGTCAGCAGCTTGAACAGGGGGAAGGTCGGGGAGCTGTTTTTT	CVSSLNRGKVGELFF
TRBV11-2	few	NA	TRBJ1-1	TGTGCCAGCAGCTTAGGGGGGTTGGGGTGGACTGAAGCTTTCTTT	CASSLGGLGWTEAFF
TRBV21-1	NA	NA	TRBJ1-5	TGTGCCAAACCAACGTCCCGCGTCGGCAATCAGCCCCAGCATTTT	CAKPTSRVGNQPQHF
TRBV2	NA	TRBD2	TRBJ2-3	TGTGCCAGCAGTGTGGGCGGGGGGGACACAGATACGCAGTATTTT	CASSVGGGDTDTQYF
TRBV6-4	NA	NA	TRBJ1-1	TGTGCCAGCAAACAGGCGGCCGAGGGGAGTGAAGCTTTCTTT	CASKQAAEGSEAFF
TRBV27	NA	NA	TRBJ1-3	TGTGCCAGCGCCAGGAATCTACGACCAGGAAACACCATATATTTT	CASARNLRPGNTIYF
TRBV19	NA	NA	TRBJ1-3	TGTGCCAGTAGTAATAGGGGTCTCCCCTCTGGAAACACCATATATTTT	CASSNRGLPSGNTIYF
TRBV29-1	NA	NA	TRBJ2-7	TGCAGCGTTGTCGGCAGGGACGTCTCCTACGAGCAGTACTTC	CSVVGRDVSYEQYF
TRBV20-1	NA	NA	TRBJ1-2	TGCAGTGCTAGAGTAGGTAGCTATGGCTACACCTTT	CSARVGSYGYTF
TRBV11-3	few	NA	TRBJ2-7	TGTGCCAGCAGCTTAGATCGGGGAGGGGGCTCATACGAGCAGTACTTC	CASSLDRGGGSYEQYF
TRBV7-2	NA	NA	TRBJ1-6	TGTGCCAGCAGCTTAGTTCGTTCACCCCTCCACTTT	CASSLVRSPLHF
TRBV12-3/TRBV12-4	NA	TRBD1	TRBJ1-2	TGTGCCAGCAGGACGACAGGGCACTATGGCTACACCTTC	CASRTTGHYGYTF
TRBV4-1	NA	TRBD1	TRBJ1-3	TGCGCCAGCAGCCAAGAATGGCAGGGGGATTTCACCATATATTTT	CASSQEWQGDFTIYF
TRBV12-3/TRBV12-4	NA	NA	TRBJ2-3	TGTGCCAGCACCCCCCCCTCGAGCACAGATACGCAGTATTTT	CASTPPSSTDTQYF
TRBV27	NA	TRBD1	TRBJ1-2	TGTGCCAGCAGACCTCAGGGACAGGGATTGGGTGGCTACACCTTC	CASRPQGQGLGGYTF
TRBV20-1	NA	TRBD2	TRBJ2-1	TGCAGTGCTGGGACTAGCGGGGGCATCAATGAGCAGTTCTTC	CSAGTSGGINEQFF
TRBV19	NA	NA	TRBJ2-4	TGTGCCAGTAGTATAAGGGACAAAAACATTCAGTACTTC	CASSIRDKNIQYF
TRBV7-9	few	NA	TRBJ2-7	TGTGCCAGCAGCTTAAAAGGGAGCACGGTGCGCGAGCAGTACTTC	CASSLKGSTVREQYF
TRBV12-3/TRBV12-4	NA	NA	TRBJ2-7	TGTGCCAGCAGTTTACTCATCGGAAGCTCCTACGAGCAGTACTTC	CASSLLIGSSYEQYF
TRBV5-6	NA	TRBD1	TRBJ1-2	TGTGCCAGCAGCCCAGGGACAGGGACGGCCAACTATGGCTACACCTTC	CASSPGTGTANYGYTF
TRBV10-2	NA	NA	TRBJ1-1	TGCGCCAGCAGTCACCAGGGGTCTCACACTGAAGCTTTCTTT	CASSHQGSHTEAFF
TRBV11-3	few	TRBD2	TRBJ2-5	TGTGCCAGCAGCCCAAATTGGGGGGGGGAGGAGACCCAGTACTTC	CASSPNWGGEETQYF
TRBV6-5	few	NA	TRBJ1-2	TGTGCCAGCAGTTACTCGGGTATTAACTATGGCTACACCTTC	CASSYSGINYGYTF
TRBV20-1	NA	NA	TRBJ1-5	TGCAGTGCTAGAGTCCGGGGGCCGGGCAATCAGCCCCAGCATTTT	CSARVRGPGNQPQHF
TRBV6-1	once	NA	TRBJ2-2	TGTGCCAGCAGAGGGGACATAGCGAACACCGGGGAGCTGTTTTTT	CASRGDIANTGELFF
TRBV6-1	NA	TRBD1	TRBJ2-4	TGTGCCAGCAGTGATCAACCGGGACAGGTAGCCAAAAACATTCAGTACTTC	CASSDQPGQVAKNIQYF
TRBV20-1	NA	NA	TRBJ2-7	TGCAGTGCTAGTCGTGGGACTCCCTACGAGCAGTACTTC	CSASRGTPYEQYF
TRBV12-5	NA	TRBD1	TRBJ1-6	TGTGCTAGTGGTTTGGTAGCAGGTGGAGGGGGCGGTAATTCACCCCTCCACTTT	CASGLVAGGGGGNSPLHF